One T cell receptor beta chain is described in this entry. Antigen unknown. The data were taken from a study of cytomegalovirus exposure and HLA in healthy donors. Looking at the study overall: Early on, a data release was issued that held about 85 million unique TCRs from HLA-typed donors. Regarding the study as a whole: The study recorded about 160 TCR beta chains that were cytomegalovirus-associated. Among the most significant clusters, several appeared linked to common viral pathogens in a later analysis.

These donors, healthy bone marrow donors, were studied. 13 Jbeta primers and 60 Vbeta primers were used for the PCR. Some clones are missing from TCRdb's copy, which holds only in-frame ones; the method was immunoSEQ multiplex PCR. Of about 92,000 clones listed, more than 65% are singletons. CDR1 is SEHNR, CDR2 FQNEAQ, per germline (reference sequence). The CDR3 loop spans 16 amino acids. Trimming removed 0 bases from V and 5 bases from J, with 17 bases in between. Sequenced material: PBMCs. The chain carries TRBV7-9 and TRBJ2-7; a weak D match, TRBD1 (7 bases). This receptor was obtained from a girl aged 2 to 9 in good health and CMV-seropositive. The CDR3 bases are TGTGCCAGCAGCTTAGCGGTGGCAGGGGGGTTCCACGAGCAGTACTTC. Its protein is CASSLAVAGGFHEQYF.